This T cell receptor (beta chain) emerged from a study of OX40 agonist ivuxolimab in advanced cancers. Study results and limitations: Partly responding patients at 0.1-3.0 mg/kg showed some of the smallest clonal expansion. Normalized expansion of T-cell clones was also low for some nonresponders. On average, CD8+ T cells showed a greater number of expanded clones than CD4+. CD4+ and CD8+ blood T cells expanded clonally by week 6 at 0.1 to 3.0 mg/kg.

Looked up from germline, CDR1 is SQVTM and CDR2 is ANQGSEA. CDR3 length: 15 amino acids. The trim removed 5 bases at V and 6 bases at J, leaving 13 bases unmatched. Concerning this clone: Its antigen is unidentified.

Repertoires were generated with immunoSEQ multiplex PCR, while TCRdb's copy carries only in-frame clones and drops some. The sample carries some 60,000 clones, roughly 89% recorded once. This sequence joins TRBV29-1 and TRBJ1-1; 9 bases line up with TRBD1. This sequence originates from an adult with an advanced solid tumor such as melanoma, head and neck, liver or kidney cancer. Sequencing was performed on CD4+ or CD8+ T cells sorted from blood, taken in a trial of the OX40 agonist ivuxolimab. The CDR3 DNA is TGCAGCGTTCAGAATCCGGGACAGGGAAGATCTGAAGCTTTCTTT. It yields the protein CSVQNPGQGRSEAFF. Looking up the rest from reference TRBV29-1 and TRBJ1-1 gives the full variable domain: SAVISQKPSRDICQRGTSLTIQCQVDSQVTMMFWYRQQPGQSLTLIATANQGSEATYESGFVIDKFPISRPNLTFSTLTVSNMSPEDSSIYLCSVQNPGQGRSEAFFGQGTRLTVV.